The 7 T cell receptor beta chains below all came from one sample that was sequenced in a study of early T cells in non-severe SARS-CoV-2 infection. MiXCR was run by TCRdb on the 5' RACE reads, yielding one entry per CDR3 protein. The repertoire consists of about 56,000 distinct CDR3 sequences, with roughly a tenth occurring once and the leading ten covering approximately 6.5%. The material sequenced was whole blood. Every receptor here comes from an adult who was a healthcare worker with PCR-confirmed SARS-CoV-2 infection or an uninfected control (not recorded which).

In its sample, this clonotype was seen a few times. The CDR3 nucleotides are TGCAGCGTTGAAAAGGACAGGGGCTATGGCTACACCTTC. Protein sequence: CSVEKDRGYGYTF. The rearrangement uses TRBV29-1 and TRBJ1-2; 9 bases are a match to TRBD1. J gave up 4 bases and V 2 bases, and 2 bases lay outside the gene matches. Per the germline V gene, CDR1 is SQVTM and CDR2 is ANQGSEA. The CDR3 sequence is 13 residues long.

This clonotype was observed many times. The CDR3 DNA sequence: TGCAGTGCTAGAGTTTCCGGGACTAGCTTATACAATGAGCAGTTCTTC. It specifies CSARVSGTSLYNEQFF. The chain joins TRBV20-1 to TRBJ2-1; 9 positions agree with TRBD2. Germline loops: CDR1 DFQATT, CDR2 SNEGSKA (reference sequence). The CDR3 has 16 amino acids. V trimming: 1 base; J trimming: 4 bases; junction bases outside the gene matches: 8.

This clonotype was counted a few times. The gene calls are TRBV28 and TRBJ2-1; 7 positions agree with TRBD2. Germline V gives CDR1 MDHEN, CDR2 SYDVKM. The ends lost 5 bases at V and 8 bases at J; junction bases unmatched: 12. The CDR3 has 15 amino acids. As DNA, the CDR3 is TGTGCCAGCAGTGCCTTCGCGGCCGCGGGGGATGAGCAGTTCTTC. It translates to CASSAFAAAGDEQFF.

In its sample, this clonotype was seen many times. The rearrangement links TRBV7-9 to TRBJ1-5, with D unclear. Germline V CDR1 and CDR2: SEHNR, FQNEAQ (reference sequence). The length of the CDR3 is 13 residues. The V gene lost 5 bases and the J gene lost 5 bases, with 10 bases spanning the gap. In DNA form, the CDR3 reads TGTGCCAGCAGCCGAGACGATTATCAGCCCCAGCATTTT. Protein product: CASSRDDYQPQHF.

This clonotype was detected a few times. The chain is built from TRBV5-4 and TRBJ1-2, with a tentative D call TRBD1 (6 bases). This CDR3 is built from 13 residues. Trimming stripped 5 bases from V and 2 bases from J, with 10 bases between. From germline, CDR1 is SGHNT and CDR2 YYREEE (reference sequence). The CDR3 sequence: CASRLDSNYGYTF. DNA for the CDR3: TGTGCCAGCAGACTGGACAGCAACTATGGCTACACCTTC.

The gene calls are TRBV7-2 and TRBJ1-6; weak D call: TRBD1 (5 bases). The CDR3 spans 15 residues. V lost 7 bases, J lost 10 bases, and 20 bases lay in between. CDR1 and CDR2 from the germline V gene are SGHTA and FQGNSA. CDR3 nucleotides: TGTGCCAGCACCCCTGGGGGTTTAAAGGGGTCACCCCTCCACTTT. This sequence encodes CASTPGGLKGSPLHF.

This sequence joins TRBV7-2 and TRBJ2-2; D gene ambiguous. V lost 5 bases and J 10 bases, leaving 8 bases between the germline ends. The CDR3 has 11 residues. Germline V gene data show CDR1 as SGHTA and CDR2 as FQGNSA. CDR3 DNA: TGTGCCAGCAGCCCACAAAAGGAGCTGTTTTTT. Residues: CASSPQKELFF.